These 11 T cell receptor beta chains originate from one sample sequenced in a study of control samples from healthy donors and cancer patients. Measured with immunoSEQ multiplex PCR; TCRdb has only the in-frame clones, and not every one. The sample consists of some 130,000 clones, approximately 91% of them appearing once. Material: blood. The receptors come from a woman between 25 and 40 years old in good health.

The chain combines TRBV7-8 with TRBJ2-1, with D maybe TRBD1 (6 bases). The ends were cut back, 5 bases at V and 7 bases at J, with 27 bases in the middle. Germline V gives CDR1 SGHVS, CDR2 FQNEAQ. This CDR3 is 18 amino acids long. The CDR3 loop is CASSPNSVTGNRVNEQFF. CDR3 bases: TGTGCCAGCAGCCCGAACAGCGTCACAGGGAATCGGGTGAATGAGCAGTTCTTC.

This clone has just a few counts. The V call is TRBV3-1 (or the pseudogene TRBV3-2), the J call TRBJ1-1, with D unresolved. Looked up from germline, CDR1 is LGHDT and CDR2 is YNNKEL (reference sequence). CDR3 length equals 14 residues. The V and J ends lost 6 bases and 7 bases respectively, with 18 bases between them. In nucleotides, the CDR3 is TGTGCCAGCAGACCGGGCCCATTAACGGGTGAAGCTTTCTTT. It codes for CASRPGPLTGEAFF.

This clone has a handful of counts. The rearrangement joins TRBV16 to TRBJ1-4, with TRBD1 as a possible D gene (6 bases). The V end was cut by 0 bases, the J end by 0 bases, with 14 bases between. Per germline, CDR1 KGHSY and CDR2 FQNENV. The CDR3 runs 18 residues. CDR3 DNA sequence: TGTGCCAGCAGCCAATCCTCGACAGGTGGGTCAACTAATGAAAAACTGTTTTTT. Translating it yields CASSQSSTGGSTNEKLFF.

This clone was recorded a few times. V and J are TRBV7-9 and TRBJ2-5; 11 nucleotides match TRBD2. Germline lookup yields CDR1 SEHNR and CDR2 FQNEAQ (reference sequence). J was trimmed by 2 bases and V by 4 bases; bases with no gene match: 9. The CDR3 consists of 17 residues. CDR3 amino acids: CASSWSGLAGYQETQYF. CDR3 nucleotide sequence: TGTGCCAGCAGCTGGTCCGGACTAGCGGGCTATCAAGAGACCCAGTACTTC.

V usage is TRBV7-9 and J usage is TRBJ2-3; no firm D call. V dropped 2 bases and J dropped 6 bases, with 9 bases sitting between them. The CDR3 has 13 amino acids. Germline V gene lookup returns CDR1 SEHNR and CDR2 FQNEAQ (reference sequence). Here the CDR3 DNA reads TGTGCCAGCAGCTTAAAGTTGGGGGATACGCAGTATTTT. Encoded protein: CASSLKLGDTQYF. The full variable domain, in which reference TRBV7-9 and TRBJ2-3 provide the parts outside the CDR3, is DTGVSQNPRHKITKRGQNVTFRCDPISEHNRLYWYRQTLGQGPEFLTYFQNEAQLEKSRLLSDRFSAERPKGSFSTLEIQRTEQGDSAMYLCASSLKLGDTQYFGPGTRLTVL.

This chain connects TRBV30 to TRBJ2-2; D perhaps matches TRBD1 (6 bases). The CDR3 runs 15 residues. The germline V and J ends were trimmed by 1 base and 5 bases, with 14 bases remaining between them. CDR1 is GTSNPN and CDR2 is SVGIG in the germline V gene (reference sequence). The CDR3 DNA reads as TGTGCCTGGAGTGCCACAGGGTCGCCGACCGGGGAGCTGTTTTTT. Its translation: CAWSATGSPTGELFF.

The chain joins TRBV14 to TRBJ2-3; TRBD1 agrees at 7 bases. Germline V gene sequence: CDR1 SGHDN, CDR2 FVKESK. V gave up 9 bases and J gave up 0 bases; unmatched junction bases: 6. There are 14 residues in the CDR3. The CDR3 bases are TGTGCCAGTAGGGGGACAGTGAGCACAGATACGCAGTATTTT. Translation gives CASRGTVSTDTQYF.

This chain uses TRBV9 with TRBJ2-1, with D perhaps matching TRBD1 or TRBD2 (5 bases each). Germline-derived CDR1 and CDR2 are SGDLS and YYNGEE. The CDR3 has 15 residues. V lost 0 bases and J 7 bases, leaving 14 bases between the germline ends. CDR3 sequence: CASSVGGPRVNEQFF. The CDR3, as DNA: TGTGCCAGCAGCGTAGGAGGGCCCAGGGTAAATGAGCAGTTCTTC.

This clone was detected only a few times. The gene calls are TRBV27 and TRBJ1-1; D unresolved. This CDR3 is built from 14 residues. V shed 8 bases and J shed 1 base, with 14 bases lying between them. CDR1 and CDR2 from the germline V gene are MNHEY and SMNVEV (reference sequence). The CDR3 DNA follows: TGTGCCAGCCGTTCTAATTGGGAGAACACTGAAGCTTTCTTT. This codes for CASRSNWENTEAFF.

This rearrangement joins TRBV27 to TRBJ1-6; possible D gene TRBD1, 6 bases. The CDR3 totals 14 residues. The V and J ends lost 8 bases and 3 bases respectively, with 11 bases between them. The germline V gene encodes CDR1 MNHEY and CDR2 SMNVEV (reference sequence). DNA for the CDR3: TGTGCCAGCGGGGGGGGCGGCTATAATTCACCCCTCCACTTT. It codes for CASGGGGYNSPLHF.

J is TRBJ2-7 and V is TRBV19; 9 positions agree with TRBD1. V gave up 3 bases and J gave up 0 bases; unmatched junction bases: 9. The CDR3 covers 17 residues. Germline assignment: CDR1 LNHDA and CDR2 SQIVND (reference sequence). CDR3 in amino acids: CASSISPGTGTSYEQYF. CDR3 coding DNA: TGTGCCAGTAGTATTAGCCCCGGGACAGGGACCTCCTACGAGCAGTACTTC. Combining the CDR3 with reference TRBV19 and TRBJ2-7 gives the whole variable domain DGGITQSPKYLFRKEGQNVTLSCEQNLNHDAMYWYRQDPGQGLRLIYYSQIVNDFQKGDIAEGYSVSREKKESFPLTVTSAQKNPTAFYLCASSISPGTGTSYEQYFGPGTRLTVT.